This TCR beta chain comes out of a study of T cells after yellow fever vaccination. Findings and limits, study-wide: One caveat is that FACS-sorted repertoires could contain abundant clonotypes contaminating from the bulk population. Faster peaking, at day 5 versus 15, marked a secondary response that was weaker.

This clonotype turned up a few times. Its antigen is not known. The CDR3 spans 16 residues. V lost 6 bases to trimming and J lost 4 bases, with 16 bases between them. TCRdb re-analysed the 5' RACE reads in MiXCR, keeping a single row per CDR3 protein. There are roughly 190,000 distinct CDR3 sequences in the sample; 9.5% to 11% occur only once, and about 40% lies in the top ten. The sample in question was CD8+ T cells sorted from PBMCs, obtained 15 days after the yellow fever booster vaccination. This chain connects TRBV12-3 or TRBV12-4 to TRBJ2-6, with D perhaps matching TRBD1 (6 bases). The clonotype comes from a man in his late teens or twenties who received the YFV17D yellow fever vaccine. CDR3 nucleotide sequence: TGTGCCAGCAGCCCCTCCACAGGGTCCGGGGCCAACGTCCTGACTTTC. This translates into CASSPSTGSGANVLTF.